Shown below are 7 T cell receptor beta chains from a single sample sequenced in a study of blood T cells in healthy people across ages. Through a sample-barcoded 5' primer and a J-beta primer mix, a second PCR was run for about 6 to 11 cycles. TCRdb analysed the 5' RACE reads with MiXCR anew, one entry per CDR3 protein. The sample lists 1.5 million to 2 million distinct CDR3 sequences, about 49% occurring once. The sample consisted of blood. These receptors all come from a woman aged 40 to 55 in good health.

This clonotype was picked up a small number of times. This chain uses TRBV12-3 or TRBV12-4 with TRBJ2-1, with TRBD2 identical over 8 bases. V lost 2 bases, J lost 9 bases, and 9 bases stayed unmatched. The CDR3 sequence is 15 residues long. CDR3 DNA sequence: TGTGCCAGCAGTTTATCCGGTCGGGGGGGCGGTGAGCAGTTCTTC. As protein: CASSLSGRGGGEQFF.

The V and J genes are TRBV5-1 and TRBJ2-1; the match to TRBD2 covers 8 bases. The CDR3 is 18 residues long. V shed 3 bases, J shed 4 bases, and the junction held 15 bases outside the gene matches. CDR1 and CDR2 (germline): SGHRS, YFSETQ. CDR3 in amino acids: CASSSRGAVGLGYNEQFF. CDR3 sequence (DNA): TGCGCCAGCAGCTCGCGGGGGGCCGTCGGGCTAGGGTACAATGAGCAGTTCTTC.

The rearrangement links TRBV6-1 to TRBJ2-7; 7 bases fit TRBD1. Losses at the gene ends were 3 bases for V and 0 bases for J; bases not matched to a gene: 8. The germline V gene encodes CDR1 MNHNS and CDR2 SASEGT. The CDR3 loop spans 16 amino acids. The CDR3 DNA is TGTGCCAGCAGTGAGTTTGTGACAGGGATCTCCTACGAGCAGTACTTC. It is translated as CASSEFVTGISYEQYF.

This clonotype was counted between two and nine times. This sequence joins TRBV7-2 and TRBJ1-2, with TRBD1 matching over 7 bases. The CDR3 is 14 residues long. Germline values: CDR1 SGHTA, CDR2 FQGNSA. V lost 5 bases to trimming and J lost 2 bases; unmatched junction nucleotides: 5. CDR3 residues: CASSATGTNYGYTF. The CDR3 DNA reads as TGTGCCAGCAGCGCGACAGGGACAAACTATGGCTACACCTTC.

This rearrangement joins TRBV28 to TRBJ2-4; no definite D call. The DNA matches TRBJ2-7 better at its end, which makes the J call doubtful. The CDR3 length is 14 residues. Germline CDR1 MDHEN, CDR2 SYDVKM. Here the CDR3 DNA reads TGTGCCAGCAGTGTGGAACGGCCCTCCTACGAGCAGTACTTC. Amino acid sequence: CASSVERPSYEQYF.

The chain has TRBV9 and TRBJ2-1, with 10 bases fitting TRBD2. The CDR3 totals 15 residues. Trimming took 0 bases from V and 9 from J; bases not matched to a gene: 6. Germline values: CDR1 SGDLS, CDR2 YYNGEE. CDR3 in amino acids: CASSVAQRGGPEQFF. In DNA form, the CDR3 reads TGTGCCAGCAGCGTAGCTCAGCGGGGGGGCCCTGAGCAGTTCTTC.

The rearrangement joins TRBV15 to TRBJ2-7; maybe TRBD1 (5 bases). Trimming removed 6 bases at V and 0 bases at J, with 12 bases between. This CDR3 region has 14 residues. Per germline, CDR1 LNHNV and CDR2 YYDKDF (reference sequence). Written as DNA, the CDR3 is TGTGCCACCAGGGCGACAGAGACCTCCTACGAGCAGTACTTC. It translates to CATRATETSYEQYF.